Below, 25 T cell receptor beta chains from the same sample are listed, as sequenced in a study of T cell responses to AZD1222 COVID-19 vaccine. Some clones are missing from TCRdb's copy, which holds only in-frame ones; the method was immunoSEQ multiplex PCR. The table has over 110,000 clones, approximately 90% seen once. Sequences were derived from peripheral blood, sampled on day 0 of AZD1222 vaccination. The origin of the receptors is an adult in good health.

The J gene is TRBJ2-7, the V gene TRBV5-1; 9 bases are shared with TRBD1. This CDR3 spans 14 amino acids. V shed 3 bases and J 1 base; nucleotides not matched to a gene: 2. Germline values: CDR1 SGHRS, CDR2 YFSETQ. CDR3 in amino acids: CASSYGTGSYEQYF. CDR3 nucleotide sequence: TGCGCCAGCAGCTACGGGACAGGGTCCTACGAGCAGTACTTC. The full variable domain, with the rest looked up from reference TRBV5-1 and TRBJ2-7, is KAGVTQTPRYLIKTRGQQVTLSCSPISGHRSVSWYQQTPGQGLQFLFEYFSETQRNKGNFPGRFSGRQFSNSRSEMNVSTLELGDSALYLCASSYGTGSYEQYFGPGTRLTVT.

The V and J genes are TRBV2 and TRBJ2-2; D gene uncertain. This CDR3 is 12 amino acids long. The V and J ends lost 8 bases and 6 bases respectively, with 10 bases between them. CDR1 and CDR2 from the germline V gene are SNHLY and FYNNEI. CDR3 region: CASVSSPGELFF. CDR3 bases: TGTGCCAGCGTGTCCAGTCCCGGGGAGCTGTTTTTT. Variable domain in full (rest from reference TRBV2 and TRBJ2-2): EPEVTQTPSHQVTQMGQEVILRCVPISNHLYFYWYRQILGQKVEFLVSFYNNEISEKSEIFDDQFSVERPDGSNFTLKIRSTKLEDSAMYFCASVSSPGELFFGEGSRLTVL.

The gene calls are TRBV12-3 or TRBV12-4 and TRBJ2-5; maybe TRBD2 (5 bases). This CDR3 has 13 amino acids. V was shortened by 1 base and J by 9 bases, with 12 bases between the two germline ends. In DNA, the CDR3 is TGTGCCAGCAGTTTAGGTCGAGGGTGGGCCCAGTACTTC. Its protein product is CASSLGRGWAQYF.

CDR3 DNA: TGTGCCAGCAGCTTAGAAGCCACCGGGGAGCTGTTTTTT. Residues: CASSLEATGELFF. This chain connects TRBV7-9 to TRBJ2-2; D gene ambiguous. Germline CDR1 SEHNR, CDR2 FQNEAQ (reference sequence). The CDR3 totals 13 residues. The V gene lost 1 base and the J gene lost 4 bases, with 4 bases spanning the gap.

The chain uses TRBV3-1 (or the pseudogene TRBV3-2) and TRBJ1-1, with D hard to call. CDR3 length equals 12 residues. The V end was cut by 4 bases, the J end by 1 base, with 4 bases between. Germline CDR1 and CDR2: LGHDT and YNNKEL (reference sequence). The CDR3 DNA is TGTGCCAGCAGCCTAGAGAACACTGAAGCTTTCTTT. Amino acids: CASSLENTEAFF.

The genes are TRBV6-5 and TRBJ2-7; D may be TRBD2 (5 bases). Trimming left V 6 bases short and J 5 bases short, with 17 bases between. CDR1 MNHEY and CDR2 SVGAGI come from the germline V gene. This CDR3 has 14 amino acids. The CDR3 loop reads CASSRMVGVNEQYF. Here the CDR3 DNA reads TGTGCCAGCAGCCGGATGGTGGGAGTGAACGAGCAGTACTTC.

The chain employs TRBV4-1 and TRBJ1-1; unclear D gene. This CDR3 has 12 residues. Trimming left V 1 base short and J 7 bases short, with 7 bases between. Per germline, CDR1 MGHRA and CDR2 YSYEKL. CDR3 nucleotides: TGCGCCAGCAGCCAAGGAAGAATTGAAGCTTTCTTT. It encodes CASSQGRIEAFF.

V is TRBV6-5 and J is TRBJ2-1; 8 bases agree with TRBD2. Germline values: CDR1 MNHEY, CDR2 SVGAGI. Trimming took 3 bases from V and 4 from J; bases not matched to a gene: 5. The CDR3 is 15 amino acids. The CDR3 sequence: CASSYAGGKYNEQFF. The CDR3 region has the DNA TGTGCCAGCAGTTATGCGGGAGGAAAATACAATGAGCAGTTCTTC.

This clone was recorded only once. The genes are TRBV6-5 and TRBJ1-4; no clear D gene. Germline loops: CDR1 MNHEY, CDR2 SVGAGI. The V gene lost 2 bases and the J gene lost 11 bases, with 9 bases spanning the gap. The CDR3 length is 12 residues. DNA for the CDR3: TGTGCCAGCAGTTACCCCCTGGGGAAACTGTTTTTT. Protein product: CASSYPLGKLFF.

In this sample, this clone turned up once. The chain employs TRBV5-4 and TRBJ1-2; 7 nucleotides match TRBD1. This CDR3 region has 15 residues. CDR1 and CDR2 (germline): SGHNT, YYREEE (reference sequence). Germline trimming cut 6 bases from V and 7 bases from J; bases unmatched to any gene: 15. Here the CDR3 DNA reads TGTGCCAGCACACAGGGGATTCGTACCGGTGGTGGCTACACCTTC. Its protein is CASTQGIRTGGGYTF. The complete variable domain, with remaining parts taken from reference TRBV5-4 and TRBJ1-2, reads ETGVTQSPTHLIKTRGQQVTLRCSSQSGHNTVSWYQQALGQGPQFIFQYYREEENGRGNFPPRFSGLQFPNYSSELNVNALELDDSALYLCASTQGIRTGGGYTFGSGTRLTVV.

The chain combines TRBV7-9 with TRBJ1-2, with D hard to call. This CDR3 spans 16 amino acids. Trimming shortened V by 0 bases and J by 4 bases, and 15 bases separated the two germline ends. CDR1 and CDR2 from the germline V gene are SEHNR and FQNEAQ (reference sequence). This CDR3 reads CASSLAGISAFYGYTF. The CDR3, as DNA: TGTGCCAGCAGCTTAGCAGGGATTAGCGCATTCTATGGCTACACCTTC.

This chain links TRBV28 with TRBJ2-5; D not resolved. CDR1 and CDR2 (germline): MDHEN, SYDVKM. Trimming shortened V by 5 bases and J by 5 bases, and 12 bases separated the two germline ends. The CDR3 sequence is 13 residues long. CDR3 in DNA: TGTGCCAGCAGTCACCTTGACTGGGAGACCCAGTACTTC. Its translation: CASSHLDWETQYF.

This chain uses TRBV4-2 with TRBJ1-3; D gene uncertain. The CDR3 loop spans 16 amino acids. The V gene's germline CDR1 is LGHNA and CDR2 YNFKEQ. Trimming removed 0 bases at V and 0 bases at J, with 9 bases between. The CDR3 loop is CASSQEWSNSGNTIYF. CDR3 nucleotide sequence: TGTGCCAGCAGCCAAGAGTGGAGCAACTCTGGAAACACCATATATTTT.

The sample holds one count of this clone. The chain couples TRBV25-1 to TRBJ2-1; TRBD2 agrees at 11 bases. Germline V gene data show CDR1 as MGHDK and CDR2 as SYGVNS. V trimming: 5 bases; J trimming: 6 bases; junction bases outside the gene matches: 6. This CDR3 is 15 amino acids long. The CDR3 sequence: CASSTGTSGTNEQFF. The CDR3 DNA follows: TGTGCCAGCAGTACTGGGACTAGCGGAACCAATGAGCAGTTCTTC.

The rearrangement joins TRBV18 to TRBJ2-4; 11 nucleotides agree with TRBD2. The ends lost 6 bases at V and 5 bases at J; junction bases unmatched: 3. The CDR3 runs 14 residues. Germline V gene sequence: CDR1 KGHSH, CDR2 LQKENI. The CDR3 reads CASSTSGAENIQYF. CDR3 bases: TGTGCCAGCTCGACTAGCGGGGCTGAAAACATTCAGTACTTC.

The V and J genes are TRBV6-5 and TRBJ1-1; no clear D gene. Germline CDR1 is MNHEY and CDR2 is SVGAGI. The CDR3 is 12 residues long. Trimming left V 4 bases short and J 1 base short, with 4 bases between. CDR3 DNA sequence: TGTGCCAGCAGTTCCGCGAACACTGAAGCTTTCTTT. Protein: CASSSANTEAFF.

V usage is TRBV5-4 and J usage is TRBJ1-1, with D hard to call. CDR1 and CDR2 from the germline V gene are SGHNT and YYREEE (reference sequence). This CDR3 contains 14 residues. Deletions cut 0 bases from V and 5 bases from J, with 11 bases between. CDR3 sequence: CASSLDGRGTEAFF. The CDR3 DNA is TGTGCCAGCAGCTTGGATGGGAGAGGGACTGAAGCTTTCTTT.

The chain employs TRBV10-3 and TRBJ1-1, with D tentatively TRBD1 (5 bases). Between the trimmed V and J ends, which lost 4 bases and 6 bases, there was a span of 12 bases. This CDR3 region has 13 residues. CDR1 ENHRY and CDR2 SYGVKD come from the germline V gene. In nucleotides, the CDR3 is TGTGCCATCAGTGGGGGGGATTGGTCTGAAGCTTTCTTT. As protein: CAISGGDWSEAFF.

As regards this clone: A read error may produce the germline difference seen at one junction end. J is TRBJ2-1 and V is TRBV27; D ambiguous. The CDR3 has 12 residues. Germline-derived CDR1 and CDR2 are MNHEY and SMNVEV (reference sequence). The CDR3 reads CASSPPRAPRVF. CDR3 DNA: TGTGCCAGCAGTCCCCCCCGGGCCCCCCGGGTCTTC.

V usage is TRBV13 and J usage is TRBJ2-7, with TRBD2 matching over 13 bases. Trimming at V came to 4 bases and at J to 3 bases, leaving 3 bases not matched to a gene. Germline-derived CDR1 and CDR2 are PRHDT and FYEKMQ (reference sequence). CDR3 length: 15 amino acids. CDR3 sequence: CASSSRTSGGYEQYF. The CDR3 region has the DNA TGTGCCAGCAGCTCCCGGACTAGCGGGGGCTACGAGCAGTACTTC.

The rearrangement links TRBV3-1 (or the pseudogene TRBV3-2) to TRBJ2-7; 8 nucleotides line up with TRBD1. This CDR3 is built from 15 residues. Per germline, CDR1 LGHDT and CDR2 YNNKEL (reference sequence). V shed 1 base, J shed 4 bases, and the junction held 6 bases outside the gene matches. CDR3 region: CASSQGQGPRYEQYF. The CDR3 DNA reads TGTGCCAGCAGCCAAGGACAGGGGCCTAGGTACGAGCAGTACTTC.

This rearrangement joins TRBV7-2 to TRBJ2-3; D gene unclear. V lost 4 bases, J lost 4 bases, and 9 bases lay in between. There are 13 residues in the CDR3. Germline values: CDR1 SGHTA, CDR2 FQGNSA. CDR3 residues: CASSSNPADTQYF. The CDR3, as DNA: TGTGCCAGCAGCTCCAACCCCGCAGATACGCAGTATTTT.

This clone showed up just once. The chain couples TRBV7-9 to TRBJ2-5; TRBD2 agrees at 9 bases. J gave up 5 bases and V 4 bases, and 5 bases lay outside the gene matches. In germline, CDR1 is SEHNR, CDR2 FQNEAQ (reference sequence). The CDR3 totals 14 residues. The CDR3, as DNA: TGTGCCAGCAGCTCCGGGACTAGCAGTGAGACCCAGTACTTC. It codes for CASSSGTSSETQYF. The full variable domain, completed using reference TRBV7-9 and TRBJ2-5, is DTGVSQNPRHKITKRGQNVTFRCDPISEHNRLYWYRQTLGQGPEFLTYFQNEAQLEKSRLLSDRFSAERPKGSFSTLEIQRTEQGDSAMYLCASSSGTSSETQYFGPGTRLLVL.

The rearrangement links TRBV6-5 to TRBJ2-7; no clear D gene. The germline V and J ends were trimmed by 6 bases and 3 bases, with 12 bases remaining between them. This CDR3 comprises 13 residues. The V gene's germline CDR1 is MNHEY and CDR2 SVGAGI. CDR3 loop: CASSPRTGYEQYF. The CDR3 DNA sequence: TGTGCCAGCAGCCCAAGAACCGGCTACGAGCAGTACTTC.

The sample holds one count of this clone. CDR3 protein: CASTLSGRADTDTQYF. Here the CDR3 DNA reads TGCGCCAGCACCTTAAGCGGGAGGGCCGACACAGATACGCAGTATTTT. The chain links TRBV5-1 to TRBJ2-3; 10 positions match TRBD2. With V trimmed by 6 bases and J by 2 bases, 9 bases remained unmatched. The germline CDR1 and CDR2 sequences are SGHRS and YFSETQ. CDR3 length equals 16 residues. Filled out from reference TRBV5-1 and TRBJ2-3, the complete variable domain reads KAGVTQTPRYLIKTRGQQVTLSCSPISGHRSVSWYQQTPGQGLQFLFEYFSETQRNKGNFPGRFSGRQFSNSRSEMNVSTLELGDSALYLCASTLSGRADTDTQYFGPGTRLTVL.